This T cell receptor beta chain was sequenced for a study of OX40 agonist ivuxolimab in advanced cancers. Study background: Ivuxolimab, which is an agonistic anti-OX40 (CD134) antibody, was administered to the patients. A diagnosis of hepatocellular carcinoma, melanoma, renal cell or head and neck cancer was present in dose-escalation patients. Patients achieving partial responses numbered three: one hepatocellular carcinoma case and two cutaneous melanoma cases.

Profiled with immunoSEQ multiplex PCR; TCRdb holds only in-frame clones, not every one. The table lists roughly 75,000 clones, around 87% of them singletons. Germline loops: CDR1 MNHNY, CDR2 SVGAGI (reference sequence). The CDR3 runs to 15 residues. V trimming: 2 bases; J trimming: 9 bases; junction bases outside the gene matches: 3. As to this clone: Antigen unknown.

Findings and limits, study-wide: Relative to CD4+ cells, CD8+ T cells on average had more expanded clones.

The sequencing here drew on CD4+ or CD8+ T cells sorted from blood, taken in a trial of the OX40 agonist ivuxolimab. This receptor was obtained from an adult with an advanced solid tumor such as melanoma, head and neck, liver or kidney cancer. This chain uses TRBV6-6 with TRBJ1-6, with 11 nucleotides matching TRBD1. The CDR3 nucleotides read TGTGCCAGCAGTTACCAGGGACAGGGGGGTTCACCCCTCCACTTT. This encodes CASSYQGQGGSPLHF.